The 27 T cell receptor beta chains listed next were all sequenced from one sample in a study of response to subunit inactivated influenza vaccine (dated 2018 in TCRdb). Libraries were built with RT-PCR. The run used an Illumina HiSeq 2500. TCRdb reworked the public reads: Q25 trimming with fastp, MiXCR clone assembly, productive beta chains retained. Every CDR3 protein is listed once, alongside the most common genes and DNA of its rows. In this sample the table shows roughly 500,000 distinct CDR3 sequences, more than 15% of which occur a single time. Together, the top ten hold less than 4% of the sample. The source material was CD4+ T cells sorted from PBMCs, sampled 23 months after vaccination. The receptors here all came from a man between 50 and 75 years old who received an inactivated influenza vaccine. Donor details come from another sample of the same person, matched by shared clones.

The chain has TRBV7-2 and TRBJ2-2, with 8 bases lining up with TRBD1. Germline assignment: CDR1 SGHTA and CDR2 FQGNSA. V gave up 7 bases and J gave up 5 bases; unmatched junction bases: 6. This CDR3 is built from 14 residues. CDR3 nucleotides: TGTGCCAGCACCACCCGACAGGGGACCGGGGAGCTGTTTTTT. Translated, it gives CASTTRQGTGELFF.

This sequence joins TRBV20-1 and TRBJ2-3; D perhaps matches TRBD1 (5 bases). CDR1 is DFQATT and CDR2 is SNEGSKA in the germline V gene (reference sequence). The CDR3 covers 15 residues. The V gene lost 1 base and the J gene lost 4 bases, with 15 bases spanning the gap. The CDR3 nucleotides read TGCAGTGCTAGAGGCCAGGGAAGTGGATCAGATACGCAGTATTTT. It translates to CSARGQGSGSDTQYF.

This clonotype was seen repeatedly, ten times or more. CDR3 protein: CASSQETGGSQPQHF. The CDR3 coding sequence is TGCGCCAGCAGCCAAGAGACAGGGGGTAGTCAGCCCCAGCATTTT. This chain joins TRBV4-1 and TRBJ1-5; TRBD1 matches 9 bases. Germline V CDR1 and CDR2: MGHRA, YSYEKL. Unmatched junction bases numbered 3, after V lost 0 bases and J lost 6 bases. The CDR3 runs 15 residues.

This clonotype appeared many times. This chain uses TRBV2 with TRBJ2-2; tentative D call: TRBD1 (5 bases). Germline CDR1 SNHLY, CDR2 FYNNEI. The CDR3 is made up of 14 amino acids. V was cut by 6 bases and J by 3 bases, with 11 bases left in between. The CDR3 coding sequence is TGTGCCAGCAGAAGGACACCGGACACCGGGGAGCTGTTTTTT. Protein product: CASRRTPDTGELFF.

This clonotype turned up a few times. The chain combines TRBV6-1 with TRBJ2-1; either TRBD1 or TRBD2 may fit D (6 bases each). V was clipped by 5 bases and J by 7 bases, with 18 bases between them. Germline lookup yields CDR1 MNHNS and CDR2 SASEGT. CDR3 length: 15 amino acids. The DNA of the CDR3 is TGTGCCAGCAGTACCCGGGGGACAAGGATTAATGAGCAGTTCTTC. This encodes CASSTRGTRINEQFF.

The chain employs TRBV12-3 or TRBV12-4 and TRBJ2-5, with D hard to call. The CDR3 length is 13 residues. Trimming removed 6 bases from V and 5 bases from J, with 13 bases in between. This CDR3 reads CASRRTSRETQYF. The CDR3 bases are TGTGCCAGCAGAAGGACCAGCCGGGAGACCCAGTACTTC.

On this clonotype: One end of the junction does not line up with germline, which may come from a read error. The chain combines TRBV25-1 with TRBJ2-4, with D perhaps matching TRBD2 (5 bases). The CDR3 is 15 amino acids. CDR1 MGHDK and CDR2 SYGVNS come from the germline V gene. Here the CDR3 DNA reads TGTGCCAGCATTATACGGGGTTTGGCCAAAAACATCCAGTACTTC. Translating gives CASIIRGLAKNIQYF.

This clonotype was found many times. The rearrangement links TRBV12-3 or TRBV12-4 to TRBJ2-7, with TRBD2 matching 8 bases. Germline trimming cut 3 bases from V and 3 bases from J; bases unmatched to any gene: 4. This CDR3 is built from 14 residues. The CDR3 sequence is CASSFGTSFYEQYF. The CDR3 bases are TGTGCCAGCAGTTTCGGGACTAGTTTCTACGAGCAGTACTTC.

This clonotype was seen a handful of times. V gene TRBV28 combines with J gene TRBJ2-7; 8 bases align to TRBD2. The germline V gene encodes CDR1 MDHEN and CDR2 SYDVKM. J gave up 3 bases and V 6 bases, and 10 bases lay outside the gene matches. CDR3 size: 15 residues. CDR3 region: CASSPVSGASYEQYF. Written as DNA, the CDR3 is TGTGCCAGCAGCCCGGTTAGCGGGGCTAGCTACGAGCAGTACTTC.

This clonotype occurred a few times. For the CDR3, the DNA is TGTGCCAGCAGCTACAGGGGTATCTCCTACAATGAGCAGTTCTTC. Residues: CASSYRGISYNEQFF. This rearrangement joins TRBV27 to TRBJ2-1, with 7 bases fitting TRBD1. The CDR3 consists of 15 residues. Germline lookup yields CDR1 MNHEY and CDR2 SMNVEV (reference sequence). V was clipped by 6 bases and J by 0 bases; unmatched bases: 5.

The V gene is TRBV20-1, the J gene TRBJ2-5; 9 bases agree with TRBD2. This CDR3 is 16 amino acids long. CDR1 and CDR2 (germline): DFQATT, SNEGSKA (reference sequence). With 3 bases clipped from V and 3 bases from J, the junction kept 11 bases outside the gene matches. The CDR3: CSASPLVAGEEETQYF. DNA for the CDR3: TGCAGTGCTAGCCCCCTAGTAGCGGGAGAGGAAGAGACCCAGTACTTC.

The V and J genes are TRBV28 and TRBJ2-3; D possibly matches TRBD1 or TRBD2 (6 bases each). The CDR3 extends over 15 amino acids. V gave up 10 bases and J gave up 2 bases, with 19 bases separating them. The germline CDR1 and CDR2 sequences are MDHEN and SYDVKM. The CDR3 nucleotides are TGTGCCACCGGCGGACCTAGGGGGGCCACAGATACGCAGTATTTT. Its translation is CATGGPRGATDTQYF.

This clonotype was found a few times. The rearrangement joins TRBV20-1 to TRBJ2-5; TRBD2 matches at 13 bases. Germline V lookup: CDR1 DFQATT, CDR2 SNEGSKA (reference sequence). The CDR3 has 16 residues. V lost 6 bases, J lost 2 bases, and 9 bases stayed unmatched. The CDR3 sequence is CSALRLAGGQQETQYF. DNA of the CDR3: TGCAGTGCACTACGACTAGCGGGAGGCCAGCAAGAGACCCAGTACTTC.

As concerns this clonotype: The junction departs from germline at one end; a sequencing error may be responsible. The rearrangement uses TRBV13 and TRBJ1-2, with TRBD1 matching over 11 bases. In germline, CDR1 is PRHDT, CDR2 FYEKMQ (reference sequence). CDR3 size: 16 residues. CDR3: CASSRDRGTLDYGYTF. DNA for the CDR3: TGTGCTAGCAGCCGGGACAGGGGGACCCTAGACTATGGCTACACCTTC.

This clonotype was seen ten or more times. The chain uses TRBV29-1 and TRBJ2-7, with TRBD2 matching over 7 bases. Germline lookup yields CDR1 SQVTM and CDR2 ANQGSEA. The CDR3 is made up of 12 amino acids. V trimming: 6 bases; J trimming: 6 bases; junction bases outside the gene matches: 8. In DNA, the CDR3 is TGCAGCGTCGATTGGGGGGGGAGCGAGCAGTACTTC. This sequence encodes CSVDWGGSEQYF.

The rearrangement links TRBV29-1 to TRBJ2-3, with 9 bases matching TRBD2. V lost 0 bases, J lost 3 bases, and 7 bases stayed unmatched. The CDR3 has 16 residues. Germline-derived CDR1 and CDR2 are SQVTM and ANQGSEA. The CDR3 here is CSVEDRVAGATDTQYF. Written as DNA, the CDR3 is TGCAGCGTTGAAGATCGAGTAGCGGGAGCAACAGATACGCAGTATTTT.

This clonotype was detected only a few times. J is TRBJ2-3 and V is TRBV4-2; TRBD2 matches at 14 bases. The germline gives CDR1 LGHNA, CDR2 YNFKEQ. There are 18 residues in the CDR3. J was trimmed by 0 bases and V by 4 bases; bases with no gene match: 6. This chain's CDR3 is CASSLGLAGALSTDTQYF. DNA of the CDR3: TGTGCCAGCAGCCTGGGACTAGCGGGAGCCCTTAGCACAGATACGCAGTATTTT.

The V gene is TRBV6-2 or TRBV6-3, the J gene TRBJ2-7; 12 bases agree with TRBD2. V was clipped by 2 bases and J by 2 bases; unmatched bases: 4. Per germline, CDR1 MNHEY and CDR2 SVGEGT. The CDR3 has 16 residues. CDR3 sequence: CASSYTSGRITYEQYF. The CDR3 nucleotides read TGTGCCAGCAGTTACACTAGCGGGAGGATTACCTACGAGCAGTACTTC.

This clonotype was found a few times. The chain carries TRBV14 and TRBJ2-2, with 10 bases identical to TRBD2. This CDR3 has 15 residues. V lost 5 bases and J lost 6; bases outside the gene matches: 6. From germline, CDR1 is SGHDN and CDR2 FVKESK. The CDR3 DNA follows: TGTGCCAGCAGCTCCGTGGGACTAGCGCCCGGGGAGCTGTTTTTT. Translated, it gives CASSSVGLAPGELFF.

The chain links TRBV2 to TRBJ1-1, with D perhaps TRBD1 (5 bases). The CDR3 spans 14 residues. Germline CDR1 SNHLY, CDR2 FYNNEI. Trimming left V 7 bases short and J 6 bases short, with 18 bases between. Here the CDR3 DNA reads TGTGCCAGCATACCCCAGGGAGGGAGGGCTGAAGCTTTCTTT. This codes for CASIPQGGRAEAFF.

This rearrangement joins TRBV4-3 to TRBJ2-2; the D is unclear. The CDR3 loop spans 16 amino acids. V lost 0 bases, J lost 1 base, and 9 bases lay in between. CDR1 is LGHNA, CDR2 YSLEER, per germline. The CDR3 spells CASSQEELQNTGELFF. The CDR3 bases are TGCGCCAGCAGCCAAGAAGAGCTGCAGAACACCGGGGAGCTGTTTTTT.

This clonotype showed up just once. V is TRBV29-1 and J is TRBJ2-2; tentative D call: TRBD2 (6 bases). The V end was cut by 4 bases, the J end by 5 bases, with 14 bases between. Germline assignment: CDR1 SQVTM and CDR2 ANQGSEA. The CDR3 has 14 residues. CDR3 bases: TGCAGCGTTGGGCCAGGTGGGGGGACCGGGGAGCTGTTTTTT. Translated, it gives CSVGPGGGTGELFF.

In its sample, this clonotype was seen a few times. V is TRBV7-2 and J is TRBJ1-6; D may be TRBD1 (5 bases). The CDR3 is 15 amino acids. Germline V gene data show CDR1 as SGHTA and CDR2 as FQGNSA. The V and J ends lost 4 bases and 12 bases respectively, with 19 bases between them. The CDR3: CASSSVHRSGVPLHF. The CDR3, as DNA: TGTGCCAGCAGCTCCGTCCACAGGTCCGGGGTACCCCTCCACTTT.

This clonotype occurred many times. The chain recombines TRBV4-2 with TRBJ1-1, with D unresolved. Deletions cut 1 base from V and 2 bases from J, with 11 bases between. Looked up from germline, CDR1 is LGHNA and CDR2 is YNFKEQ. The CDR3 consists of 15 residues. In nucleotides, the CDR3 is TGTGCCAGCAGCCAAGCTTTTTTAGGTAACACTGAAGCTTTCTTT. Its translation: CASSQAFLGNTEAFF.

The rearrangement links TRBV28 to TRBJ2-2; no clear D gene. The length of the CDR3 is 13 residues. V lost 3 bases to trimming and J lost 5 bases, with 7 bases between them. Germline lookup yields CDR1 MDHEN and CDR2 SYDVKM. CDR3 residues: CASSFRVTGELFF. The CDR3 coding sequence is TGTGCCAGCAGTTTTAGAGTAACCGGGGAGCTGTTTTTT. Full variable domain (outside the CDR3, taken from reference TRBV28 and TRBJ2-2): DVKVTQSSRYLVKRTGEKVFLECVQDMDHENMFWYRQDPGLGLRLIYFSYDVKMKEKGDIPEGYSVSREKKERFSLILESASTNQTSMYLCASSFRVTGELFFGEGSRLTVL.

This clonotype came up many times. This chain connects TRBV5-5 to TRBJ2-2, with a possible D match to TRBD2 (6 bases). CDR1 is SGHKS and CDR2 is YYEKEE in the germline V gene (reference sequence). The length of the CDR3 is 15 residues. Trimming removed 3 bases at V and 2 bases at J, with 11 bases between. The CDR3 here is CASSWGSGNTGELFF. For the CDR3, the DNA is TGTGCCAGCAGCTGGGGTAGCGGCAACACCGGGGAGCTGTTTTTT. Using reference TRBV5-5 and TRBJ2-2 for the parts outside the CDR3, the full variable domain is DAGVTQSPTHLIKTRGQQVTLRCSPISGHKSVSWYQQVLGQGPQFIFQYYEKEERGRGNFPDRFSARQFPNYSSELNVNALLLGDSALYLCASSWGSGNTGELFFGEGSRLTVL.

The chain employs TRBV5-6 and TRBJ2-2; no definite D call. Trimming took 1 base from V and 8 from J, leaving 9 bases between them. This CDR3 has 13 amino acids. CDR1 is SGHDT, CDR2 YYEEEE, per germline. The CDR3, as DNA: TGTGCCAGCAGCTTGTGGCCGACAGGGGAGCTGTTTTTT. This gives the protein CASSLWPTGELFF.